This T cell receptor (beta chain) derives from a study of early T cells in non-severe SARS-CoV-2 infection. Overall study context: Investigators sequenced bulk RNA drawn from unsorted whole blood, and chains remained unpaired. The study's findings and limits: Matching results from VDJdb favored anti-spike CD8 responses, leaving private and CD4 specificities undetected.

Individually, cDNA molecules had unique molecular identifiers attached to them. TCRdb reprocessed the 5' RACE reads via MiXCR and lists one record per CDR3 protein. The sample contains tens of thousands of distinct CDR3 sequences, over 9% of which appear only once. From germline, CDR1 is MDHEN and CDR2 SYDVKM. The CDR3 has 12 amino acids. V lost 4 bases and J lost 5, with 9 bases in between. This clonotype was counted only a few times. Its antigen is unidentified. The sequence was collected from an adult who was a healthcare worker with PCR-confirmed SARS-CoV-2 infection or an uninfected control (not recorded which). The chain carries TRBV28 and TRBJ2-7; D possibly uses TRBD1 or TRBD2 (6 bases each). The sample was whole blood. The CDR3 protein is CASSWRGDEQYF. For the CDR3, the DNA is TGTGCCAGCAGTTGGAGGGGGGACGAGCAGTACTTC.